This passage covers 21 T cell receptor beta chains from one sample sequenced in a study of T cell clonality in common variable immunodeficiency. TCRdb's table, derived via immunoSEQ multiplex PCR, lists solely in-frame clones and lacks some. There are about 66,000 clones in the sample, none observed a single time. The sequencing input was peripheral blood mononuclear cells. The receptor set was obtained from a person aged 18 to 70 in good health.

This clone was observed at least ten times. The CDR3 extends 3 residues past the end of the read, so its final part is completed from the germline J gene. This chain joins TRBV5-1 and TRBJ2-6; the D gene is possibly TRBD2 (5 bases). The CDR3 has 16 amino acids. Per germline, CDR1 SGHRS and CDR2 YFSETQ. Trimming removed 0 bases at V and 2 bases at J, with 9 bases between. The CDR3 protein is CASSLEVGAGANVLTF. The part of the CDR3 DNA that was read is TGCGCCAGCAGCTTGGAGGTCGGGGCTGGGGCCAACGTC.

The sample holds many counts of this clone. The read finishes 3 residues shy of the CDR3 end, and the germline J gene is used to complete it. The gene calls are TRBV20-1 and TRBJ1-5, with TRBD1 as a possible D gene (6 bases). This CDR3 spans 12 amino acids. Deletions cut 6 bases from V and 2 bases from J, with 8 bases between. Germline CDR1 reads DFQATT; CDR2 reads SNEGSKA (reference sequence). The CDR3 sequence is CSAAGGNQPQHF. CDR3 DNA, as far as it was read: TGCAGTGCGGCAGGGGGCAATCAGCCC.

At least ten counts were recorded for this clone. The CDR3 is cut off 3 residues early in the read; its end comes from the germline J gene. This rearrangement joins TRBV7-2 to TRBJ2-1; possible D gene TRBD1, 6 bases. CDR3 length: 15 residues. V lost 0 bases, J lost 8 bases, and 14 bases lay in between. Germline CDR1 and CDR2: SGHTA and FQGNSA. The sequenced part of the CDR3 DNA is TGTACCAGCAGCTTAGCGGGGGCTGGGATTCATGAG. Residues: CTSSLAGAGIHE. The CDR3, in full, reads CTSSLAGAGIHEQFF.

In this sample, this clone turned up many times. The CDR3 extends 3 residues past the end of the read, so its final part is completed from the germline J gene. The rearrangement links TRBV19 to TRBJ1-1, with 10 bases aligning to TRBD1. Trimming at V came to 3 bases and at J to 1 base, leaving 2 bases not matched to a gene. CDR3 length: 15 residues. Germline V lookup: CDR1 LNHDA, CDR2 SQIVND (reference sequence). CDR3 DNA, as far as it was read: TGTGCCAGTAGTATTGACAGGGGGCCGAACACTGAA. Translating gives CASSIDRGPNTE. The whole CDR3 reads CASSIDRGPNTEAFF.

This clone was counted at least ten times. The sequenced part of the CDR3 DNA is TGTGCCAGCCGGAGGGACTTGAACACTGAA. Protein product: CASRRDLNTE. The CDR3 as a whole reads CASRRDLNTEAFF. J is TRBJ1-1 and V is TRBV9, with D perhaps matching TRBD1 (5 bases). The sequenced fragment ends 3 residues before the CDR3 boundary, so the rest is inferred from the germline J gene. Germline loops: CDR1 SGDLS, CDR2 YYNGEE. V was trimmed by 7 bases and J by 0 bases, leaving 10 bases between them. CDR3 length: 13 residues.

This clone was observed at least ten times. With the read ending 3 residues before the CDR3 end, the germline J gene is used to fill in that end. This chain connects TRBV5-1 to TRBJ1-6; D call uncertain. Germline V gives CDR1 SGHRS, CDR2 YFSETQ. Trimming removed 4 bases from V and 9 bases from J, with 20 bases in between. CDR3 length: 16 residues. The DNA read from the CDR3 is TGCGCCAGCAGCCTAGCGGGGATTGGTTTCGGTTCACCC. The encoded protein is CASSLAGIGFGSP. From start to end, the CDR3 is CASSLAGIGFGSPLHF.

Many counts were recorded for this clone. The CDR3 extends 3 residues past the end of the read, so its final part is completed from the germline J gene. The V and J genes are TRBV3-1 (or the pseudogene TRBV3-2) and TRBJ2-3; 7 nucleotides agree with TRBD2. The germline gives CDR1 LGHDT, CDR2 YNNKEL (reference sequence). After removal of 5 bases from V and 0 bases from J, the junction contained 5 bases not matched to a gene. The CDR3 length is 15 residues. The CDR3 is CASSGTSDSTDTQYF. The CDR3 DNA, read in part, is TGTGCCAGCAGCGGAACTAGCGATAGCACAGATACG.

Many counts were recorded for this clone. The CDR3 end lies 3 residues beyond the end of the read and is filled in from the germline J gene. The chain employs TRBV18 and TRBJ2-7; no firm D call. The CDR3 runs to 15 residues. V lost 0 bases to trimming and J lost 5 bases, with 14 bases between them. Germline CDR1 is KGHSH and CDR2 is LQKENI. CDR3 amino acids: CASSPPGSPINEQYF. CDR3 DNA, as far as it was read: TGTGCCAGCTCACCACCGGGCTCTCCGATCAACGAG.

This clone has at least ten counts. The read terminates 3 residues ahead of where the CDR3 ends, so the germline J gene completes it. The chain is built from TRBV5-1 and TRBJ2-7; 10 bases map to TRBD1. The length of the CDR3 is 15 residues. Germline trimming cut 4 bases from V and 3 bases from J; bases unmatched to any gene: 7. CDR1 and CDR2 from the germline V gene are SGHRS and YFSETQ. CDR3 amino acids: CASSLTGGQIYEQYF. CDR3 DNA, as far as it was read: TGCGCCAGCAGCCTGACAGGGGGCCAAATCTACGAG.

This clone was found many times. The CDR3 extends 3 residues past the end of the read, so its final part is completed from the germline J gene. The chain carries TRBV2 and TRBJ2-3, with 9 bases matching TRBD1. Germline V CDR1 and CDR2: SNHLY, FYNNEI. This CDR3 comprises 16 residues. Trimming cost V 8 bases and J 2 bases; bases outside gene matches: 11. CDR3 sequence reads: CASERTGEGHTDTQYF. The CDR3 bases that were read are TGTGCCAGCGAACGGACAGGGGAAGGCCACACAGATACG.

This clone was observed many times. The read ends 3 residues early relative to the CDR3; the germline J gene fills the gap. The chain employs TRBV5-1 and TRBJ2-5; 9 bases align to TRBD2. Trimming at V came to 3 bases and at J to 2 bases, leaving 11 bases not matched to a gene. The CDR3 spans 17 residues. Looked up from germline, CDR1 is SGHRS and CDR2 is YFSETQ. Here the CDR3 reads CASSSLAGATMQETQYF. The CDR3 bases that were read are TGCGCCAGCAGCTCACTAGCGGGCGCGACAATGCAAGAGACC.

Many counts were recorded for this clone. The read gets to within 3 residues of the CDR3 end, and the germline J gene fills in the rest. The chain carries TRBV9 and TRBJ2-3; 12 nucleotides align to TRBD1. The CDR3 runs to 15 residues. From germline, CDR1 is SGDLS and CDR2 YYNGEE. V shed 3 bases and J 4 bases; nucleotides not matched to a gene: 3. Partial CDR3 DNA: TGTGCCAGCAGCGAGTGGGACAGGGGGCCAGATACG. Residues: CASSEWDRGPDT. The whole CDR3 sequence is CASSEWDRGPDTQYF. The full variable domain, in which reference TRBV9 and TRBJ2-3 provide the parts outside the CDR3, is DSGVTQTPKHLITATGQRVTLRCSPRSGDLSVYWYQQSLDQGLQFLIQYYNGEERAKGNILERFSAQQFPDLHSELNLSSLELGDSALYFCASSEWDRGPDTQYFGPGTRLTVL.

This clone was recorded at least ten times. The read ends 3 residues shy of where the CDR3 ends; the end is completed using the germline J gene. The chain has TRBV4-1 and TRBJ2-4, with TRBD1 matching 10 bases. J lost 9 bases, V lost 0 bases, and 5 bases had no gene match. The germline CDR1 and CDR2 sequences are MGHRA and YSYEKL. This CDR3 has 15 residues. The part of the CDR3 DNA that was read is TGCGCCAGCAGCCAAGAGGGACAGGGGAGAGGCATT. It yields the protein CASSQEGQGRGI. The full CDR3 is CASSQEGQGRGIQYF.

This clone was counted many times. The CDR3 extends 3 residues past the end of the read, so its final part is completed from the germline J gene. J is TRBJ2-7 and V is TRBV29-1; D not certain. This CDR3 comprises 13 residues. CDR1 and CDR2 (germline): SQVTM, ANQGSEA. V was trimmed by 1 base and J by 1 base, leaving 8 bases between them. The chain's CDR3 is CSVEGDTSYEQYF. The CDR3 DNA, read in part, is TGCAGCGTTGAAGGCGACACTTCCTACGAG.

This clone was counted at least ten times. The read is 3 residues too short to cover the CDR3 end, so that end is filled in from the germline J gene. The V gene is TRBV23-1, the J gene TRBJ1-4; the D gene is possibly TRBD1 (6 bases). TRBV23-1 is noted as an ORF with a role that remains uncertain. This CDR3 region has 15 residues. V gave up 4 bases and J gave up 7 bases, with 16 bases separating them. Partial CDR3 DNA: TGCGCCAGCAGTCCTCTCGACAGGCCGGGTGAAAAA. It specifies CASSPLDRPGEK. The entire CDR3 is CASSPLDRPGEKLFF.

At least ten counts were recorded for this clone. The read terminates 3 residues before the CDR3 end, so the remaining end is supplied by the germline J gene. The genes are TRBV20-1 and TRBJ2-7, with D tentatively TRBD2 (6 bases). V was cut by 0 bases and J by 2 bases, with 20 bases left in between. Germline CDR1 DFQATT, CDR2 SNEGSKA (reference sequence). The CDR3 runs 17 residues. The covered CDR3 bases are TGCAGTGCTAGAGATCCTATTTGGACTAACTCAGCCTACGAG. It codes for CSARDPIWTNSAYE. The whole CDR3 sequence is CSARDPIWTNSAYEQYF.

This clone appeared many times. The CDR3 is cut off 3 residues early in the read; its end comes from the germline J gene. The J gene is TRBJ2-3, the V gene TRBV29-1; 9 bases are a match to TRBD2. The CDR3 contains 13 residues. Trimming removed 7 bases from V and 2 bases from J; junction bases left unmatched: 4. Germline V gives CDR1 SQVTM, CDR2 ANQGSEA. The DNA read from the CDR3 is TGCAGCGAGAGGACTAGCGACACAGATACG. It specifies CSERTSDTDT. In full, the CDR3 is CSERTSDTDTQYF.

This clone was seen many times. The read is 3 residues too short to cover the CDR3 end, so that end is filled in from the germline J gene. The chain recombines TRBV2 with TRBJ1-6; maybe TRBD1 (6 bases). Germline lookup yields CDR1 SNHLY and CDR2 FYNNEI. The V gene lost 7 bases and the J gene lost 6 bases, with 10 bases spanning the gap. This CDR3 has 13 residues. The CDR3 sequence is CASTAGANSPLHF. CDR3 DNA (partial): TGTGCCAGCACCGCAGGGGCTAATTCACCC.

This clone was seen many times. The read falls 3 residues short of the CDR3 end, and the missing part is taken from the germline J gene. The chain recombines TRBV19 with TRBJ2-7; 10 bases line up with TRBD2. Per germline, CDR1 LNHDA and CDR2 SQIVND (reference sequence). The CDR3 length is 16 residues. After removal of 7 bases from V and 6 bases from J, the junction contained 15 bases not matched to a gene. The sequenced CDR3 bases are TGTGCCAGTACCCCTTCCCGCCTAGCGGGAGTAGGCGAG. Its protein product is CASTPSRLAGVGE. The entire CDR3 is CASTPSRLAGVGEQYF.

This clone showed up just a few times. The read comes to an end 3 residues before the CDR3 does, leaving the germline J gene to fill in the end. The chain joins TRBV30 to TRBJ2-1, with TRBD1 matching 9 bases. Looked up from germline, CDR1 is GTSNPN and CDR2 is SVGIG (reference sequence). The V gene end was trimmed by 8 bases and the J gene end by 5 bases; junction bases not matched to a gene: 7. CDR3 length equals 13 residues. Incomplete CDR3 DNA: TGTGCCCGGACCTGGGACAGGGACAATGAG. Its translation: CARTWDRDNE. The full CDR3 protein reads CARTWDRDNEQFF.

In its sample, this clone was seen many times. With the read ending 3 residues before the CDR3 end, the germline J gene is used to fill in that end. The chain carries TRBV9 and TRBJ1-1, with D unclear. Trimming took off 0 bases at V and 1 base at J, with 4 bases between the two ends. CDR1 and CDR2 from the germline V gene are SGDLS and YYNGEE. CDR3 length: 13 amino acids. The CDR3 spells CASSVAGNTEAFF. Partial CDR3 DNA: TGTGCCAGCAGCGTAGCAGGGAACACTGAA.